This entry is about one TCR beta chain. The CDR3 consists of 12 residues. Germline assignment: CDR1 LNHDA and CDR2 SQIVND (reference sequence). Trimming pared 10 bases from V and 5 bases from J, leaving 14 bases between. Seattle patient enrollment occurred during active infection, with longitudinal follow-up thereafter. Original processing notes: Scientists estimated how many nucleated cells there were by amplifying reference gene primers. Sequenced by immunoSEQ multiplex PCR; TCRdb stores in-frame clones only, minus some. The V and J calls and clone size are taken from that table; D and trimming were inferred from the DNA. Seen here are about 210,000 clones, just under 85% observed once, and the top ten hold 0.8% to 0.95%. The data were taken from a study of blood T cell repertoires in COVID-19. Study as a whole: The United States, Italy and Spain were the sources of the acute and convalescent COVID-19 samples. PBMCs, B-cell-depleted T cells, or T cells provided the cDNA or gDNA that made up the material.

The TCR comes from a man in his sixties with COVID-19, enrolled during active disease. The chain recombines TRBV19 with TRBJ1-1; D unresolved. Material for sequencing was peripheral blood. CDR3 coding DNA: TGTGCCACCTCGTGGGGAGGGACTGAAGCTTTCTTT. Translating it yields CATSWGGTEAFF.